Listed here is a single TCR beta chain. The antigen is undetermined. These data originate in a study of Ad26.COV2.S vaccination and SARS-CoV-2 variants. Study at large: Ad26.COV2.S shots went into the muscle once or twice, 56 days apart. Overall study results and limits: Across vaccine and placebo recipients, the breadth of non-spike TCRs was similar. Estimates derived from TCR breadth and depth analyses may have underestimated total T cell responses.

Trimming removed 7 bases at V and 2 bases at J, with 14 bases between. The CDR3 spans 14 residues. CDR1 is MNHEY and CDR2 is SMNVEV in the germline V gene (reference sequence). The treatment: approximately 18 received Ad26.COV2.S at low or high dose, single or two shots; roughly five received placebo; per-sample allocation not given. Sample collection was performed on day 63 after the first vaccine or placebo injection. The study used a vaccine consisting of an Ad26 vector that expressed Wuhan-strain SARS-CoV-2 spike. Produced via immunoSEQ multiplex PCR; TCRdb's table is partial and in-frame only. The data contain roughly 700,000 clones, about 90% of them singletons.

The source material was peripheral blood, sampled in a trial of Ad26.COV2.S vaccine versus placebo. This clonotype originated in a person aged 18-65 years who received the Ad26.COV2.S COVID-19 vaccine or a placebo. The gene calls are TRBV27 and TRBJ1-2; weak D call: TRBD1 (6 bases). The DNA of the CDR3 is TGTGCCAGCACTTCCATCGGGACAAACTATGGCTACACCTTC. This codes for CASTSIGTNYGYTF.